This T cell receptor (beta chain) was recovered during a study of T-cell memory formation after mild COVID-19. Whole-study findings and limits: Some responding clones appeared in pre-infection memory, suggesting cross-reactive memory joined.

Looked up from germline, CDR1 is SGHRS and CDR2 is YFSETQ. The length of the CDR3 is 16 residues. Trimming cost V 2 bases and J 7 bases; bases outside gene matches: 12. TCRdb reprocessed the 5' RACE reads via MiXCR and lists one record per CDR3 protein. The sample lists a few hundred thousand distinct CDR3 sequences; more than 15% were seen once. This clonotype was counted between two and nine times. Antigen: not known. The TCR was taken from a man younger than 30 who had mild COVID-19 (a few samples of this study predate the infection). Cell type and time point are not known. The chain recombines TRBV5-1 with TRBJ2-7; 10 bases match TRBD1. Material: PBMCs or a T cell subset sorted from them (not recorded which). The CDR3 loop is CASSFTTGTGEWEQYF. CDR3 DNA sequence: TGCGCCAGCAGCTTTACGACCGGGACAGGGGAATGGGAGCAGTACTTC. The full variable domain, its missing parts supplied by reference TRBV5-1 and TRBJ2-7, is KAGVTQTPRYLIKTRGQQVTLSCSPISGHRSVSWYQQTPGQGLQFLFEYFSETQRNKGNFPGRFSGRQFSNSRSEMNVSTLELGDSALYLCASSFTTGTGEWEQYFGPGTRLTVT.